These 21 T cell receptor beta chains were sequenced from one sample in a study of blood T cell repertoires in COVID-19. The protocol was immunoSEQ multiplex PCR, while the TCRdb copy is restricted to in-frame clones and leaves out a portion. The sample holds 150,000 to 200,000 clones; about nine tenths are singletons and the top ten take 25% to 30%. Sequencing was carried out using peripheral blood. These receptors were obtained from a man in his sixties with acute or convalescent COVID-19.

This clone was seen only a few times. V and J are TRBV4-2 and TRBJ2-3; 8 positions agree with TRBD2. With V trimmed by 0 bases and J by 6 bases, 8 bases remained unmatched. Germline-derived CDR1 and CDR2 are LGHNA and YNFKEQ. There are 16 residues in the CDR3. CDR3 sequence (DNA): TGTGCCAGCAGCCAAGATGTTGGCGGGGGGCGGGATACGCAGTATTTT. This codes for CASSQDVGGGRDTQYF.

This sequence joins TRBV27 and TRBJ1-2; 7 nucleotides line up with TRBD1. The germline CDR1 and CDR2 sequences are MNHEY and SMNVEV (reference sequence). J gave up 8 bases and V 4 bases, and 7 bases lay outside the gene matches. The CDR3 consists of 13 residues. The CDR3 nucleotides read TGTGCCAGCAGTTCCGAGGGGGCTGGAGGCTACACCTTC. The encoded protein is CASSSEGAGGYTF.

The chain employs TRBV7-3 and TRBJ2-1; D not certain. V lost 4 bases, J lost 0 bases, and 10 bases lay in between. In germline, CDR1 is SGHTA, CDR2 FQGTGA. The CDR3 has 15 amino acids. The chain's CDR3 is CASSSRMSSYNEQFF. In nucleotides, the CDR3 is TGTGCCAGCAGCTCCCGCATGAGCTCCTACAATGAGCAGTTCTTC.

The chain couples TRBV7-9 to TRBJ1-1; TRBD1 matches 7 bases. This CDR3 is 11 amino acids long. Per germline, CDR1 SEHNR and CDR2 FQNEAQ (reference sequence). Trimming removed 4 bases from V and 8 bases from J; junction bases left unmatched: 1. DNA for the CDR3: TGTGCCAGCAGCTCACAGGGGGAAGCTTTCTTT. Protein product: CASSSQGEAFF.

The count of this clone is one. CDR3 loop: CASRLQGRDEQFF. The CDR3 region has the DNA TGTGCCAGCAGGCTACAGGGCAGGGATGAGCAGTTCTTC. This sequence joins TRBV2 and TRBJ2-1; a weak D match, TRBD1 (6 bases). Germline loops: CDR1 SNHLY, CDR2 FYNNEI. This CDR3 region has 13 residues. The germline V and J ends were trimmed by 6 bases and 8 bases, with 14 bases remaining between them.

V is TRBV10-3 and J is TRBJ1-2; TRBD1 is a possible D gene (5 bases). The CDR3 runs to 13 residues. V was trimmed by 0 bases and J by 8 bases, leaving 10 bases between them. Germline V gives CDR1 ENHRY, CDR2 SYGVKD. The CDR3, as DNA: TGTGCCATCAGTGAGTCGCAGACAGAAGGCTACACCTTC. It encodes CAISESQTEGYTF.

The CDR3 bases are TGTGCCAGCAGCCAAGCTAGGACTAGCGGTTACAATGAGCAGTTCTTC. This encodes CASSQARTSGYNEQFF. The rearrangement joins TRBV4-2 to TRBJ2-1, with 10 bases that match TRBD2. CDR1 LGHNA and CDR2 YNFKEQ come from the germline V gene. The V and J ends lost 1 base and 4 bases, in that order; junction bases with no gene match: 4. The CDR3 sequence is 16 residues long.

This rearrangement joins TRBV6-1 to TRBJ2-7; TRBD1 is a possible D gene (6 bases). The germline V gene has CDR1 MNHNS and CDR2 SASEGT. V shed 2 bases and J shed 6 bases, with 23 bases lying between them. The CDR3 loop spans 17 amino acids. CDR3 nucleotide sequence: TGTGCCAGCAGTGAACTCTCTATGGCGGCAGGGGTGGGCGAGCAGTACGTC. Protein product: CASSELSMAAGVGEQYV.

V usage is TRBV3-1 (or the pseudogene TRBV3-2) and J usage is TRBJ1-2; 7 bases are shared with TRBD1. Looked up from germline, CDR1 is LGHDT and CDR2 is YNNKEL (reference sequence). Losses at the gene ends were 1 base for V and 8 bases for J; bases not matched to a gene: 10. This CDR3 is built from 15 residues. CDR3 DNA sequence: TGTGCCAGCAGCCAAGGCGCAGGGGGGTTGGGCGGCTACACCTTC. Translated, it gives CASSQGAGGLGGYTF.

This chain connects TRBV29-1 to TRBJ1-4, with D possibly being TRBD1 (6 bases). This CDR3 region has 13 residues. The germline V and J ends were trimmed by 5 bases and 1 base, with 8 bases remaining between them. Germline loops: CDR1 SQVTM, CDR2 ANQGSEA. The CDR3 spells CSVRGGTNEKLFF. The CDR3 bases are TGCAGCGTTCGAGGGGGAACTAATGAAAAACTGTTTTTT.

The chain has TRBV7-8 and TRBJ1-6; 10 nucleotides match TRBD1. Per the germline V gene, CDR1 is SGHVS and CDR2 is FQNEAQ. The CDR3 contains 15 residues. Trimming removed 4 bases from V and 10 bases from J; junction bases left unmatched: 7. This chain's CDR3 is CASSSRTGGMSPLHF. The DNA of the CDR3 is TGTGCCAGCAGCTCGCGGACAGGGGGTATGTCACCCCTCCACTTT.

The chain uses TRBV10-1 and TRBJ2-5; 9 bases align to TRBD2. V shed 4 bases and J 4 bases; nucleotides not matched to a gene: 4. Per germline, CDR1 WNHNN and CDR2 SYGVQD (reference sequence). The CDR3 sequence is 14 residues long. CDR3 sequence (DNA): TGCGCCAGCAGTGCTGCGGGGGGGCTAGAGACCCAGTACTTC. Translated: CASSAAGGLETQYF.

This clone showed up just a few times. This chain links TRBV6-5 with TRBJ1-5; D might be TRBD1 (5 bases). CDR1 is MNHEY, CDR2 SVGAGI, per germline. V was trimmed by 7 bases and J by 6 bases, leaving 16 bases between them. There are 14 residues in the CDR3. CDR3 region: CASNPTGTSQPQHF. CDR3 bases: TGTGCCAGCAACCCCACAGGTACCTCTCAGCCCCAGCATTTT.

The chain employs TRBV6-6 and TRBJ1-2, with no clear D. In germline, CDR1 is MNHNY, CDR2 SVGAGI (reference sequence). The V gene lost 3 bases and the J gene lost 2 bases, with 10 bases spanning the gap. CDR3 length: 14 amino acids. The CDR3: CASSYKAANYGYTF. CDR3 nucleotide sequence: TGTGCCAGCAGTTATAAGGCGGCGAACTATGGCTACACCTTC.

The rearrangement joins TRBV6-5 to TRBJ1-1, with TRBD1 as a possible D gene (5 bases). The CDR3 loop spans 15 amino acids. V was trimmed by 2 bases and J by 4 bases, leaving 14 bases between them. Germline assignment: CDR1 MNHEY and CDR2 SVGAGI. CDR3: CASSYKAAGTTEAFF. The CDR3, as DNA: TGTGCCAGCAGTTACAAAGCGGCGGGGACCACTGAAGCTTTCTTT.

This clone is a singleton in its sample. This chain connects TRBV7-2 to TRBJ1-2; TRBD1 agrees at 9 bases. Germline CDR1 reads SGHTA; CDR2 reads FQGNSA. The CDR3 loop spans 15 amino acids. The V and J ends lost 5 bases and 6 bases, in that order; junction bases with no gene match: 10. The CDR3 nucleotides read TGTGCCAGCAGCCACCGAGGTTGGACAGGGGATGGCTACACCTTC. Translation gives CASSHRGWTGDGYTF.

The V call is TRBV24-1, the J call TRBJ1-5; 12 bases match TRBD1. Germline V CDR1 and CDR2: KGHDR, SFDVKD. Trimming cost V 10 bases and J 1 base; bases outside gene matches: 4. The CDR3 has 15 amino acids. CDR3 loop: CATGTGGESNQPQHF. For the CDR3, the DNA is TGTGCCACTGGGACAGGGGGCGAGAGCAATCAGCCCCAGCATTTT.

The CDR3 loop reads CAWSWAGRRETQYF. In DNA form, the CDR3 reads TGTGCCTGGAGTTGGGCAGGGAGGAGAGAGACCCAGTACTTC. The chain couples TRBV30 to TRBJ2-5; perhaps TRBD2 as D (6 bases). This CDR3 has 14 amino acids. CDR1 GTSNPN and CDR2 SVGIG come from the germline V gene (reference sequence). Trimming stripped 2 bases from V and 4 bases from J, with 14 bases between.

This chain uses TRBV4-2 with TRBJ2-3; TRBD2 matches 7 bases. The CDR3 sequence is 15 residues long. Germline V gene sequence: CDR1 LGHNA, CDR2 YNFKEQ. The V and J ends lost 4 bases and 2 bases, in that order; junction bases with no gene match: 6. CDR3 sequence (DNA): TGTGCCAGCAGCCTGGAGCGGGGAGACACAGATACGCAGTATTTT. This translates into CASSLERGDTDTQYF.

V gene TRBV28 combines with J gene TRBJ1-5; D not resolved. CDR1 is MDHEN and CDR2 is SYDVKM in the germline V gene. The CDR3 runs 14 residues. V lost 5 bases to trimming and J lost 4 bases, with 12 bases between them. CDR3 amino acids: CASSPGGWNQPQHF. The CDR3 DNA sequence: TGTGCCAGCAGTCCTGGAGGGTGGAATCAGCCCCAGCATTTT.

The rearrangement joins TRBV3-1 (or the pseudogene TRBV3-2) to TRBJ2-1, with D possibly TRBD1 on 6 matching bases. The CDR3 contains 15 residues. V lost 8 bases and J 0 bases, leaving 14 bases between the germline ends. Germline values: CDR1 LGHDT, CDR2 YNNKEL (reference sequence). CDR3 DNA: TGTGCCAGCGGGGGCCTACCTAGCTCCTACAATGAGCAGTTCTTC. Translating it yields CASGGLPSSYNEQFF.